Listed here is a single T cell receptor (beta chain). Its antigen is currently unknown. The data were obtained in a study of T cell repertoires in cytomegalovirus infection. The CDR3 consists of 15 residues. After removal of 6 bases from V and 0 bases from J, the junction contained 5 bases not matched to a gene. CDR1 and CDR2 (germline): SGHDN, FVKESK. TCRdb fed the reads into MiXCR, producing one record per CDR3 protein. The data hold some 180,000 distinct CDR3 sequences, with approximately 9.7% observed a single time. Study results and caveats: In two of eight donors, the top clonotype was HLA-C-restricted CMV-specific. Of the TCR beta families, the public ones yielded a cumulative frequency that identified carriers of CMV plus the relevant HLA.

The sequence was collected from a human donor in good health (CMV status not recorded). Some clones in this sample may be carry-over from other donors' samples. V is TRBV14 and J is TRBJ2-7; TRBD2 aligns across 10 bases. Sequencing was performed on PBMCs. The CDR3 bases are TGTGCCAGCAGAGTCTCTAGCGGGAGCTCCTACGAGCAGTACTTC. As protein: CASRVSSGSSYEQYF.